Listed below are T cell receptor beta chains from one sample, sequenced in a study of human T cells and chemical hapten exposure. TCRdb passed the RACE reads through MiXCR, listing each CDR3 protein once. The top ten hold over 1.5% of the sample, which has about 110,000 distinct CDR3 sequences, about 12% seen once. Sequenced material: whole blood, taken in connection with sensitization to the hapten diphenylcyclopropenone (DPC). The receptors shown here come from a woman aged 50 to 60 with alopecia areata. Some clones in this sample may be carry-over from other donors' samples. Each CDR3 is given with its conserved first and last residue. The D gene is left open where the match is weak. The listing skips clone size in some rows; elsewhere it reads once, few, many or a size class.

TRBJ1-2,TRBV7-9,few,.,TGTGCCAGCAGCCCCACCCCGGCCGGAGCTAACTATGGCTACACCTTC,CASSPTPAGANYGYTF
TRBJ1-5,TRBV19,.,TRBD1,TGTGCCAGCCGCTTCCGGTCCACAGGGGGCAGGTCTTCCCAGCCCCAGCATTTT,CASRFRSTGGRSSQPQHF
TRBJ1-1,TRBV28,few,.,TGTGCCAGCAGTTTAAGACAAGAAGCTTTCTTT,CASSLRQEAFF
TRBJ2-5,TRBV28,.,.,TGTGCCAGCAGTTTCTCAGGCCCCGAATACTTC,CASSFSGPEYF
TRBJ2-4,TRBV5-1,.,TRBD1,TGCGCCAGCAGCTTTGGGACAGGGGGAGAGAACATTCAGTACTTC,CASSFGTGGENIQYF
TRBJ2-7,TRBV9,few,TRBD1,TGTGCCAGCAGCAGAGACAGGGCCCACGAGCAGTACTTC,CASSRDRAHEQYF
TRBJ1-5,TRBV6-2/TRBV6-3,many,.,TGTGCCAGCAACAACGACAGGCGGAGCAATCAGCCCCAGCATTTT,CASNNDRRSNQPQHF
TRBJ2-3,TRBV12-3/TRBV12-4,.,TRBD2,TGTGCCAGCAATCAGCGGGGGGGCCAGGTAGATACGCAGTATTTT,CASNQRGGQVDTQYF
TRBJ2-1,TRBV2,many,.,TGTGCCAGCACCCAGAGTAATGAGCAGTTCTTC,CASTQSNEQFF
TRBJ2-3,TRBV10-3,.,.,TGTGCCATCAGATCCGGGAGCACAGATACGCAGTATTTT,CAIRSGSTDTQYF
TRBJ1-6,TRBV24-1,.,.,TGTGCCACCAGTGATTTCTCCACTCAGGGGAATAATTCACCCCTCCACTTT,CATSDFSTQGNNSPLHF
TRBJ2-3,TRBV9,few,.,TGTGCCAGCAGCGTAGCGGTCGGGGTGGATACGCAGTATTTT,CASSVAVGVDTQYF
TRBJ2-3,TRBV11-2,many,.,TGTGCCAGCCGGGCAGATACGCAGTATTTT,CASRADTQYF
TRBJ2-3,TRBV10-3,once,TRBD1,TGTGCCACAGCTCCGGGACAGGGTAGGAATACGCAGTATTTT,CATAPGQGRNTQYF
TRBJ2-5,TRBV7-2,many,TRBD2,TGTGCCAGCAGCCTAGCGGGGGTAGGAGAGACCCAGTACTTC,CASSLAGVGETQYF
TRBJ1-2,TRBV6-4,few,.,TGTGCCAGCAGATCGCTGCGAGGGGGCTACACCTTC,CASRSLRGGYTF
TRBJ1-6,TRBV18,many,.,TGTGCCAGCTCACCACAGGGAAACAATTCACCCCTCCACTTT,CASSPQGNNSPLHF
TRBJ1-2,TRBV6-6,.,.,TGTGCCAGCAGGAGAGACAGCAACTATGGCTACACCTTC,CASRRDSNYGYTF
TRBJ1-2,TRBV7-9,.,TRBD1,TGTGCCAGCAGCTCCACCCGACAGGGTCCCGGCTATGGCTACACCTTC,CASSSTRQGPGYGYTF
TRBJ2-7,TRBV7-2,.,TRBD2,TGTGCCAGCAGCTTAGAATTAGGGACTAATTACGAGCAGTACTTC,CASSLELGTNYEQYF
TRBJ1-1,TRBV11-2,few,.,TGTGCCAGCAGCCTGCGACAGACCAATGAAGCTTTCTTT,CASSLRQTNEAFF
TRBJ2-7,TRBV28,.,.,TGTGCCAGCACCGTAGGGCAGTACGAGCAGTACTTC,CASTVGQYEQYF
TRBJ2-7,TRBV5-5,.,.,TGTGCCAGCAGCTTTCAGGGCACCTACGAGCAGTACTTC,CASSFQGTYEQYF
TRBJ1-6,TRBV27,.,.,TGTGCCAGCAGTGAAGGCTACTATAATTCACCCCTCCACTTT,CASSEGYYNSPLHF
TRBJ1-2,TRBV6-5,many,.,TGTGCCAGCAGTCGACATGGAACAGGCAAACCAAGAGCTAACTATGGCTACACCTTC,CASSRHGTGKPRANYGYTF
TRBJ2-1,TRBV21-1,few,.,TGTGCCAGCAGCAAGCAGGGCACCTACAATGAGCAGTTCTTC,CASSKQGTYNEQFF
TRBJ2-6,TRBV28,few,.,TGTGCCAGCAGTTTGCGCAATCCTGGGGCCAACGTCCTGACTTTC,CASSLRNPGANVLTF
TRBJ1-2,TRBV12-3/TRBV12-4,.,.,TGTGCCAGCAGTATCCAGCTCTATGGCTACACCTTC,CASSIQLYGYTF
TRBJ1-6,TRBV18,.,.,TGTGCCAGCTCACCACTAGCAAAGAATTCACCCCTCCACTTT,CASSPLAKNSPLHF
TRBJ2-7,TRBV12-3/TRBV12-4,few,.,TGTGGAAGATACAGGGAACGGCCCTACGAGCAGTACTTC,CGRYRERPYEQYF
TRBJ2-1,TRBV3-1,few,.,TGTGCCAGCAGCCAAGATACAAACAACAATGAGCAGTTCTTC,CASSQDTNNNEQFF
TRBJ1-6,TRBV7-9,.,.,TGTGCCAGCAGCTTGGGCCCGGGGAGGAATTCACCCCTCCACTTT,CASSLGPGRNSPLHF
TRBJ2-1,TRBV7-2,.,.,TGTGCCAGCAGCTTAGAGGAGAGATCCTACAATGAGCAGTTCTTC,CASSLEERSYNEQFF